A single T cell receptor (beta chain) is shown here with its context. Its target is unknown. Sequencing relied on immunoSEQ assay v3.0, run at survey level. The repertoire was sequenced with immunoSEQ multiplex PCR; TCRdb's copy has only in-frame clones and lacks some. Of over 20,000 clones listed, around 83% were seen once; the top ten hold roughly 3.5%. Per germline, CDR1 KGHSH and CDR2 LQKENI. This CDR3 has 16 residues. Trimming stripped 3 bases from V and 2 bases from J, with 17 bases between. This entry is derived from a study of long-term antiretroviral therapy in people with HIV. Looking at the study overall: First collections came about a decade before the 2015 immediate-ART recommendation. Notes on the study in general: Comparison with controls showed narrower CDR3 length ranges in HIV repertoires. Information on adherence, resistance and therapy changes was unavailable. ART preceded a rise in diversity that nonetheless stayed lower than in transplant donor controls.

The sequenced sample was unsorted PBMCs, obtained 1.9 years after starting antiretroviral therapy. This clonotype originated in a woman between 25 and 40 years old with HIV. The chain is built from TRBV18 and TRBJ2-7; D gene uncertain. CDR3 nucleotide sequence: TGTGCCAGCTCACCGCGAACTGACTCTGGTACCTACGAGCAGTACTTC. Translated, it gives CASSPRTDSGTYEQYF.